This T cell receptor beta chain was found in a study of siplizumab effects on memory and regulatory T cells. Study results and caveats: A major contribution to the alloresponse seemed to be made by naive T cells, which seemed more diverse than memory cells. Tregs that proliferated in siplizumab cultures did not have their suppressive function confirmed. Tracing alloreactive clones into unstimulated subsets worked for only a minor fraction of them. Most proliferating CD4+ or CD8+ clones, roughly 80-96%, had no naive or memory assignment.

Concerning this clone itself: Its target is unknown.

The table came from immunoSEQ multiplex PCR; TCRdb's copy has only in-frame clones and leaves some out. Seen here are approximately 98,000 clones, about 94% observed once, and the top ten hold about 1.5%. CDR1 and CDR2 (germline): SGHTA, FQGTGA. This CDR3 has 13 amino acids. Between the trimmed V and J ends, which lost 5 bases and 0 bases, there was a span of 6 bases. The rearrangement uses TRBV7-3 and TRBJ2-3; D may be TRBD1 (5 bases). The sample was non-Treg CD4+ T cells sorted from blood. This sequence was found in a human donor in good health. CDR3 DNA sequence: TGTGCCAGCAGCCAGGGAAGCACAGATACGCAGTATTTT. This gives the protein CASSQGSTDTQYF.